The rows below give T cell receptor beta chains drawn from one sample of a study of OX40 agonist ivuxolimab in advanced cancers. The table came from immunoSEQ multiplex PCR; TCRdb's copy has only in-frame clones and leaves some out. Altogether roughly 75,000 clones are present, around 83% being singletons, with the ten largest covering 0.76%. The specimen was CD4+ or CD8+ T cells sorted from blood, collected in a trial of the OX40 agonist ivuxolimab. Receptor source: an adult with an advanced solid tumor such as melanoma, head and neck, liver or kidney cancer. CDR3s include the opening cysteine and the closing phenylalanine or tryptophan. Each record gives: J gene, clone size, D gene, V gene, CDR3 DNA, CDR3 protein. D genes are given only for firm matches. A clone size is listed for some rows: how often the clone was seen (once, few, many), or a class if it is expanded.

TRBJ1-2 . TRBD1 TRBV15 TGTGCCACCAGCAGAGGACAGGGGAACTATGGCTACACCTTC CATSRGQGNYGYTF
TRBJ2-7 . . TRBV19 TGTGCCAGTAGTCCCTTATGGGGGCACCCATCCTACGAGCAGTACTTC CASSPLWGHPSYEQYF
TRBJ1-2 . . TRBV5-1 TGCGCCAGCAGCCCCCCATCCGGACAGCAGGACTATGGCTACACCTTC CASSPPSGQQDYGYTF
TRBJ1-1 once . TRBV11-2 TGTGCCAGCAGCTTAGGTGAGAACACTGAAGCTTTCTTT CASSLGENTEAFF
TRBJ2-1 . TRBD1 TRBV2 TGTGCCAGCTCCAAGGCGGGACAGGGGTACAATGAGCAGTTCTTC CASSKAGQGYNEQFF
TRBJ2-1 . TRBD1 TRBV2 TGTGCCAGCACCGGACAGGGACAGAGTTACAATGAGCAGTTCTTC CASTGQGQSYNEQFF
TRBJ1-1 . . TRBV6-5 TGTGCCAGCAGTAGGGGGGACACTGAAGCTTTCTTT CASSRGDTEAFF
TRBJ2-7 . TRBD1 TRBV2 TGTGCCAGCAGTGAAGCTAGGCAGGGGGCGAACGAGCAGTACTTC CASSEARQGANEQYF
TRBJ2-3 few TRBD1 TRBV10-3 TGTGCCATCAGACGACAGGGGACGGCAGATACGCAGTATTTT CAIRRQGTADTQYF
TRBJ1-1 . . TRBV2 TGTGCCAGCAGTGAGCTGGGGCCTATGAACACTGAAGCTTTCTTT CASSELGPMNTEAFF
TRBJ2-1 . . TRBV7-9 TGTGCCAGCAGCTTAGGACAAGTCAATGAGCAGTTCTTC CASSLGQVNEQFF
TRBJ2-6 . . TRBV28 TGTGCCAGCAGTCCCCCCTTCTCTGGGGCCAACGTCCTGACTTTC CASSPPFSGANVLTF
TRBJ1-2 . . TRBV6-4 TGTGCCAGCAGTGACTCCTCCGCATATGGCTACACCTTC CASSDSSAYGYTF
TRBJ1-2 . . TRBV4-1 TGCGCCAGCAGCCAAGGGCTGAACCTTAACTATGGCTACACCTTC CASSQGLNLNYGYTF
TRBJ2-2 . TRBD1 TRBV29-1 TGCAGCGTTGAGGCAGGGGGTGGCGGGGAGCTGTTTTTT CSVEAGGGGELFF
TRBJ2-1 . . TRBV5-1 TGCGCCAGCAGCTTGGTGGCGTCCAGCTCCTACAATGAGCAGTTCTTC CASSLVASSSYNEQFF
TRBJ1-2 . . TRBV28 TGTGCCAGCAGTGGTGGGACACCGTATGGCTACACCTTC CASSGGTPYGYTF
TRBJ2-2 . . TRBV11-2 TGTGCCAGCAGTCCCCCTCGACAGCCGGGTTCCACCGGGGAGCTGTTTTTT CASSPPRQPGSTGELFF
TRBJ1-1 . . TRBV5-1 TGCGCCAGCAGCTTGTTAGCGGGGGGAAGGAACACTGAAGCTTTCTTT CASSLLAGGRNTEAFF
TRBJ1-1 . TRBD1 TRBV7-8 TGTGCCAGCAGCTTATACTATAGGTCGCCAGGGGGCAACACTGAAGCTTTCTTT CASSLYYRSPGGNTEAFF
TRBJ2-1 few . TRBV7-2 TGTGCCAGCAGCTTAAGGGGAAACAATGAGCAGTTCTTC CASSLRGNNEQFF
TRBJ2-1 . TRBD1 TRBV11-2 TGTGCCAGCAGCTTAGAGGGGGACAGCTACAATGAGCAGTTCTTC CASSLEGDSYNEQFF
TRBJ2-7 . . TRBV2 TGTGCCAGCAGTTTTAGTGGTAGCTCCTACGAGCAGTACTTC CASSFSGSSYEQYF
TRBJ2-7 . TRBD1 TRBV11-3 TGTGCCAGCAGCCTGGACAGGAACTACGAGCAGTACTTC CASSLDRNYEQYF
TRBJ1-6 . . TRBV4-2 TGTGCCAGCAGCCAAGGGTCTTTCTCCTATAATTCACCCCTCCACTTT CASSQGSFSYNSPLHF
TRBJ1-2 . . TRBV7-9 TGTGCCAGCAGCTTATTATTTGGGGGCCATGGCTACACCTTC CASSLLFGGHGYTF
TRBJ2-7 . . TRBV7-9 TGTGCCAGCAGCCGAATTGGGGAGTACGAGCAGTACTTC CASSRIGEYEQYF
TRBJ2-3 . . TRBV5-1 TGCGCCAGCAGCGGCGGGCGCACAGATCCCACAGATACGCAGTATTTT CASSGGRTDPTDTQYF
TRBJ2-7 . . TRBV18 TGTGCCAGCTCACCGGCGGGCGCCTACGAGCAGTACTTC CASSPAGAYEQYF
TRBJ1-3 . . TRBV7-8 TGTGCCAGCAGCTTATCCAGGTCTGGAAACACCATATATTTT CASSLSRSGNTIYF
TRBJ2-1 . . TRBV2 TGTGCCAGCACTTGGGGGAGCTCCTACAATGAGCAGTTCTTC CASTWGSSYNEQFF
TRBJ2-6 . . TRBV6-6 TGTGCCAGCATCCGCTCTGGGGCCAACGTCCTGACTTTC CASIRSGANVLTF
TRBJ1-1 . . TRBV14 TGTGCCAGCAGCCAATGGGACCTCTTTAGAGGCACTGAAGCTTTCTTT CASSQWDLFRGTEAFF
TRBJ2-7 . . TRBV10-3 TGTGCCATCAGTGAGTCGGAGGACAACTCCGAGCAGTACTTC CAISESEDNSEQYF
TRBJ1-2 . TRBD1 TRBV2 TGTGCCAGCAGGACAGGGCCCAACTATGGCTACACCTTC CASRTGPNYGYTF
TRBJ1-2 . . TRBV7-9 TGTGCCAGCAGCTTAGTCCGGGGAGGACGGTCCTTGGGCTACACCTTC CASSLVRGGRSLGYTF
TRBJ2-1 . TRBD2 TRBV7-3 TGTGCCAGCAGCGGCGGGGTTTTGACTAGCGGGAGACCCAATGAGCAGTTCTTC CASSGGVLTSGRPNEQFF
TRBJ1-1 once . TRBV11-3 TGTGCCAGCAGCTTACGTTTTAACACTGAAGCTTTCTTT CASSLRFNTEAFF
TRBJ2-1 . . TRBV6-6 TGTGCCAGCAGGCTAAGCTACAATGAGCAGTTCTTC CASRLSYNEQFF